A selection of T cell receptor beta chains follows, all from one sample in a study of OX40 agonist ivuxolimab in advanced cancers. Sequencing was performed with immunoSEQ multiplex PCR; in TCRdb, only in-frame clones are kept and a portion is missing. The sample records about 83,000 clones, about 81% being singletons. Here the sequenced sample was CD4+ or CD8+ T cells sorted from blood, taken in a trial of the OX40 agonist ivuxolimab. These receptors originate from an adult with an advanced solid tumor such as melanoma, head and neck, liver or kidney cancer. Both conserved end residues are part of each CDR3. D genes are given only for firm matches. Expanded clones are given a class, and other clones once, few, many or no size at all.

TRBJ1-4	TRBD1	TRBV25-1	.	CASSDGTATTNEKLFF	TGTGCCAGCAGTGACGGGACAGCTACAACTAATGAAAAACTGTTTTTT
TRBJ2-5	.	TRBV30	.	CAWSMAGAETQYF	TGTGCCTGGAGTATGGCAGGGGCAGAGACCCAGTACTTC
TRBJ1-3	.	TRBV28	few	CASRRPRNTIYF	TGTGCCAGCAGGCGACCCAGAAACACCATATATTTT
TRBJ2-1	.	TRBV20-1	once	CSARGGHEQFF	TGCAGTGCCCGAGGGGGTCACGAGCAGTTCTTC
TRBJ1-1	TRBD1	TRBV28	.	CASAGTGGNTEAFF	TGTGCCAGCGCCGGGACAGGGGGGAACACTGAAGCTTTCTTT
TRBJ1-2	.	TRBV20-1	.	CSARFNYGYTF	TGCAGTGCTAGGTTCAACTATGGCTACACCTTC
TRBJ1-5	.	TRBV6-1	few	CADGSQPQHF	TGTGCCGACGGGAGTCAGCCCCAGCATTTT
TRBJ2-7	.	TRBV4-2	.	CASSQGLPGYEQYF	TGTGCCAGCAGCCAAGGACTTCCGGGGTACGAGCAGTACTTC
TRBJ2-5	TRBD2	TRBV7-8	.	CASSPSSGGVRETQYF	TGTGCCAGCAGCCCCAGTAGCGGGGGGGTCCGGGAGACCCAGTACTTC
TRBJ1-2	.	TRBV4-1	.	CASSHDTHKPNYGYTF	TGCGCCAGCAGCCATGATACCCACAAGCCTAACTATGGCTACACCTTC
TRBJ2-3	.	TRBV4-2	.	CASSQGPSERDTQYF	TGTGCCAGCAGCCAGGGTCCTAGCGAAAGAGATACGCAGTATTTT
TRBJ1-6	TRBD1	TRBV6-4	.	CASSGTGGASPLHF	TGTGCCAGCAGCGGGACAGGGGGCGCGTCACCCCTCCACTTT
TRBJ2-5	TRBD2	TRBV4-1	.	CASSHWTSDLSQYF	TGCGCCAGCAGCCATTGGACTAGCGATCTATCCCAGTACTTC
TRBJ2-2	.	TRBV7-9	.	CASSTGFDTGELFF	TGTGCCAGCAGCACGGGATTTGACACCGGGGAGCTGTTTTTT
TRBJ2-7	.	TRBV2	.	CASSEEAGRHEQYF	TGTGCCAGCAGTGAAGAGGCAGGGCGACACGAGCAGTACTTC
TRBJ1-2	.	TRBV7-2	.	CASSPRDGYTF	TGTGCCAGCAGCCCCAGGGATGGCTACACCTTC
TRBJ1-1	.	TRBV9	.	CASSVGNLNTEAFF	TGTGCCAGCAGCGTAGGGAATCTGAACACTGAAGCTTTCTTT
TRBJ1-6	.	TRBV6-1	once	CASSSDGGGSPLHF	TGTGCCAGCAGTAGCGATGGCGGGGGCTCACCCCTCCACTTT
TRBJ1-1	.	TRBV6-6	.	CASSFKGRGTEAFF	TGTGCCAGCAGTTTTAAAGGGAGGGGAACTGAAGCTTTCTTT
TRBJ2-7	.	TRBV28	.	CASTESGTGRYEQYF	TGTGCCAGCACCGAATCCGGGACTGGCCGTTACGAGCAGTACTTC
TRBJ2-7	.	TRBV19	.	CASSMSGESYEQYF	TGTGCCAGTAGTATGTCGGGAGAGTCCTACGAGCAGTACTTC
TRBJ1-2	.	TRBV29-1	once	CSVVVHRDNYGYTF	TGCAGCGTTGTCGTTCACCGGGACAACTATGGCTACACCTTC
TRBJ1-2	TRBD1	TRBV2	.	CASSDETGNGGYTF	TGTGCCAGCAGTGATGAGACAGGGAACGGTGGCTACACCTTC
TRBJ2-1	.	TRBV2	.	CASAGAAGDEQFF	TGTGCCAGCGCGGGGGCCGCAGGAGATGAGCAGTTCTTC
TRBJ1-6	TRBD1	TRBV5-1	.	CASSSGQGNSPLHF	TGCGCCAGCAGCTCGGGACAGGGGAATTCACCCCTCCACTTT
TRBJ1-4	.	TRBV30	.	CAWTRVATNEKLFF	TGTGCCTGGACCAGGGTGGCTACTAATGAAAAACTGTTTTTT
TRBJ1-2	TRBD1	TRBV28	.	CASSFTGVGVDGYTF	TGTGCCAGCAGTTTTACAGGGGTAGGTGTGGATGGCTACACCTTC
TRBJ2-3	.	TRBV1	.	CTSSQDGLGVGDYPTDTQYF	TGCACCAGCAGCCAAGATGGGCTCGGAGTTGGGGACTACCCCACAGATACGCAGTATTTT
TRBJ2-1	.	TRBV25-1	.	CASSYPFDTYNEQFF	TGTGCCAGCAGTTACCCATTTGACACCTACAATGAGCAGTTCTTC
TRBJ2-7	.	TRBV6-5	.	CASSYSRQSGQYF	TGTGCCAGCAGTTATTCTCGACAGAGCGGGCAGTACTTC
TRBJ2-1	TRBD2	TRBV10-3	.	CAISDQASGWNNEQFF	TGTGCCATCAGTGACCAGGCTAGCGGGTGGAACAATGAGCAGTTCTTC
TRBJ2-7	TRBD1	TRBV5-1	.	CASSPTQGAGEQYF	TGCGCCAGCAGCCCAACCCAGGGGGCTGGTGAGCAGTACTTC
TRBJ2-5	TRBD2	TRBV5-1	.	CASSSGAGPVQETQYF	TGCGCCAGCAGCTCCGGAGCGGGGCCTGTCCAAGAGACCCAGTACTTC
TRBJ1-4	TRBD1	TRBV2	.	CASNRGLSNEKLFF	TGTGCCAGCAACAGGGGGCTCTCTAATGAAAAACTGTTTTTT
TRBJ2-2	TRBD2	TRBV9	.	CASSALPNGGGSYAGELFF	TGTGCCAGCAGCGCCCTCCCGAACGGGGGGGGTAGTTATGCCGGGGAGCTGTTTTTT
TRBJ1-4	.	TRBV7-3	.	CASRPGASATNEKLFF	TGTGCCAGCAGGCCGGGAGCCTCTGCAACTAATGAAAAACTGTTTTTT
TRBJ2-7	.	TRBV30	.	CACLVVDRLYEQYF	TGTGCCTGCTTGGTCGTAGACAGACTCTACGAGCAGTACTTC
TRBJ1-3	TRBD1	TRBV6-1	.	CASNQGDPSLDF	TGTGCCAGCAACCAGGGGGACCCCAGTCTTGATTTT
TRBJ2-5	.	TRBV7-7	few	CASSLEGQLQETQYF	TGTGCTAGCAGCTTGGAGGGCCAGCTCCAAGAGACCCAGTACTTC
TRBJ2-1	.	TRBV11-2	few	CASSTSRAGAAYNEQFF	TGTGCCAGCAGCACAAGCCGGGCGGGGGCGGCCTACAATGAGCAGTTCTTC
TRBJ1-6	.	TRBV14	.	CASSPRTVSSYNSPLHF	TGTGCCAGCAGCCCCCGGACAGTGAGCTCCTATAATTCACCCCTCCACTTT
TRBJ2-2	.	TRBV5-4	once	CASSGAGGGAGELFF	TGTGCCAGCAGCGGTGCCGGAGGGGGTGCCGGGGAGCTGTTTTTT
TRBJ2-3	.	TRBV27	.	CASGRTGGGREYF	TGTGCCAGCGGCCGCACAGGGGGGGGTCGAGAGTATTTT